The sequence of this TCR beta chain was determined in a study of cytomegalovirus exposure and HLA in healthy donors. Background on the study: Tens of millions of unique TCRs from HLA-typed donors made up an early data release. The study, taken as a whole, reports: Productive status was seen about 90% or about 30% of the time for most TCR beta V segments in an earlier analysis. One later analysis reportedly identified an Asian-associated ancestry cluster that showed fewer N-insertions than the roughly 700-donor mean. Analyzed later, association rates of TCRs varied across HLA loci, with DRB1 most and HLA-C fewest.

Of note for this clone: Antigen unknown.

The PCR made use of 60 Vbeta and 13 Jbeta primers. TCRdb's table, derived via immunoSEQ multiplex PCR, lists solely in-frame clones and lacks some. The table lists around 150,000 clones, around four fifths of them singletons. The sequenced sample consisted of PBMCs. The receptor comes from a woman aged 45-60 years in good health and CMV-seronegative.

CDR3 protein: CASSFQGTRTDTQYF. The CDR3 DNA follows: TGTGCCAGCAGCTTTCAGGGAACGAGGACAGATACGCAGTATTTT. The V call is TRBV5-6, the J call TRBJ2-3; weak D call: TRBD1 (5 bases). Germline CDR1 is SGHDT and CDR2 is YYEEEE. CDR3 size: 15 residues. V lost 2 bases to trimming and J lost 3 bases, with 13 bases between them.